What follows describes a single T cell receptor (beta chain). The antigen remains undetermined. Time point described: persistent/refractory GD, antithyroid drugs over 5 years with positive TRAb. PBMCs were the source of the RNA used for TCR sequencing. All patients originated from an endocrinology department located in Xi'an, China. Libraries of TCR beta came from iRepertoire HTBI primers plus Arm-PCR of CDR3 regions. Each CDR3 protein is one row after TCRdb ran MiXCR on the multiplex PCR reads. In the table there are approximately 500,000 distinct CDR3 sequences, 20% to 25% of which are singletons. CDR1 is KGHDR, CDR2 SFDVKD, per germline. Trimming took 4 bases from V and 4 from J, leaving 15 bases between them. This CDR3 is built from 15 residues. The record originates from a study of regulatory T cells in long-lasting Graves disease. Study information: Patients with persistent Graves' disease had over 5 years of antithyroid drugs and persistent TSH receptor antibodies.

Broader study findings: Among samples with persistent disease, TRBV28, TRBJ1-2 and TRBJ2-5 were favored. Among the persistent patients, 2,500 to 3,000 public clonotypes were shared, more than the approximately 1,000 shared among new patients.

This receptor was identified in a female donor with Graves disease. The input for sequencing was peripheral blood mononuclear cells (PBMCs), taken when the disease was refractory, from a patient treated with antithyroid drugs. The chain links TRBV24-1 to TRBJ2-5; possible D gene TRBD1, 7 bases. CDR3 in amino acids: CATSEPRQGGETQYF. The CDR3 DNA reads as TGTGCCACCAGTGAACCCCGACAGGGAGGAGAGACCCAGTACTTC.